Sequencing of this TCR beta chain was carried out in a study of identical twins. The V end was cut by 7 bases, the J end by 0 bases, with 16 bases between. The germline CDR1 and CDR2 sequences are MNHEY and SMNVEV (reference sequence). The CDR3 consists of 16 residues. TCRdb itself ran the 5' RACE reads through MiXCR, one entry per CDR3 protein. The profile covers 430,000 or so distinct CDR3 sequences, with roughly a quarter appearing a single time and 2.9% taken by the ten largest. This clonotype was picked up a small number of times. Another study also made use of these data, one on T cells expressing NK-cell markers.

The source of this sequence is a woman aged 18-29 years in good health. Sequencing was performed on CD4+ T cells sorted from blood. The rearrangement links TRBV27 to TRBJ2-1; D possibly corresponds to TRBD2 (6 bases). This CDR3 reads CASNPDRGGSYNEQFF. CDR3 in DNA: TGTGCCAGCAATCCCGATCGGGGAGGCTCCTACAATGAGCAGTTCTTC.